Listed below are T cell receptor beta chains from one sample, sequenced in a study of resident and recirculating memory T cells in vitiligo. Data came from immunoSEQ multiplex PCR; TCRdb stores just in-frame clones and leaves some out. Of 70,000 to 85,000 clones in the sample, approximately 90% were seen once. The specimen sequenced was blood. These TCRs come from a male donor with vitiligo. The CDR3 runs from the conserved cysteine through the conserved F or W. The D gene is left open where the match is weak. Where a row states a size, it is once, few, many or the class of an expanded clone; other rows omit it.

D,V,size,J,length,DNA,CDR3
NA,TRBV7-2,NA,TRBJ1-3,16,TGTGCCAGCAGCACCACGGGCGGGACCTCTGGAAACACCATATATTTT,CASSTTGGTSGNTIYF
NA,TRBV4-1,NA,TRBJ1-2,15,TGCGCCAGCAGCCAAGACGGTACAGAAAACTATGGCTACACCTTC,CASSQDGTENYGYTF
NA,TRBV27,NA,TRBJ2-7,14,TGTGCCAGCAGTATGATCGGCGGCAGCAACGAGCAGTACTTC,CASSMIGGSNEQYF
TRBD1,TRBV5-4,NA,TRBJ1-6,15,TGTGCCAGCAGCTGGGGGACAGGGAATAATTCACCCCTCCACTTT,CASSWGTGNNSPLHF
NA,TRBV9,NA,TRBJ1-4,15,TGTGCCAGCACCGTTGGGCACACAACTAATGAAAAACTGTTTTTT,CASTVGHTTNEKLFF
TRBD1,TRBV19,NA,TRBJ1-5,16,TGTGCCAGTAGTATAGGCAGGGGGCGGATTGATCAGCCCCAGCATTTT,CASSIGRGRIDQPQHF
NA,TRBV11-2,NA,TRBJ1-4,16,TGTGCCAGCAGCTTGGACACAGGGTTGACTAATGAAAAACTGTTTTTT,CASSLDTGLTNEKLFF
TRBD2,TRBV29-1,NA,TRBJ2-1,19,TGCAGCGTTGAGCTCGTACCACGCTTTTTGAGCGGGGGGCTGAGTGAGCAGTTCTTC,CSVELVPRFLSGGLSEQFF
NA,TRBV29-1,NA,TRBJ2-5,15,TGCAGCGTTGGGGACAGAGGGGGGTACCAAGAGACCCAGTACTTC,CSVGDRGGYQETQYF
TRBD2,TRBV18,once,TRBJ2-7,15,TGTGCCAGCTCACCACGGAGCGGGGGGTTCTACGAGCAGTACTTC,CASSPRSGGFYEQYF
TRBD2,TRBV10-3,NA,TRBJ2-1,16,TGTGCCATCAGTGAGCCGGGACTAGCGGATAGCAATGAGCAGTTCTTC,CAISEPGLADSNEQFF
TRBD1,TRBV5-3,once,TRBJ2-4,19,TGTGCCAGAAGCTTGTTCAAGGGGGCCCCTCCCCTAGCCAAAAACATTCAGTACTTC,CARSLFKGAPPLAKNIQYF
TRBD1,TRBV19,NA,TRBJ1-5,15,TGTGCCAGTAGTCCCCGGACAGGGGGCAATCAGCCCCAGCATTTT,CASSPRTGGNQPQHF
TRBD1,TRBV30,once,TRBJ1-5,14,TGTGCCTGTAGCGACAGGGGTGGCAATCAGCCCCAGCATTTT,CACSDRGGNQPQHF
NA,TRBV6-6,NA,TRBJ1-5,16,TGTGCCTCCAAACCCCCGAACACACCTAGCAATCAGCCCCAGCATTTT,CASKPPNTPSNQPQHF
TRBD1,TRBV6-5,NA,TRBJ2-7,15,TGTGCCAGCAGTTACTCCACAGGGGATACGGGCCCCCAGTACTTC,CASSYSTGDTGPQYF
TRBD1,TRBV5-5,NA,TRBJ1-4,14,TGTGCCAGCAGCACACAGGGGACTAATGAAAAACTGTTTTTT,CASSTQGTNEKLFF
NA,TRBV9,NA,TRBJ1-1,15,TGTGCCAGCAGCGGACAGGCCCTGGGGCACACTGAAGCTTTCTTT,CASSGQALGHTEAFF
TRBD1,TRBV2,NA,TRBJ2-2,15,TGTGCCAGCGGACTCCGGGACAGCGACACCGGGGAGCTGTTTTTT,CASGLRDSDTGELFF
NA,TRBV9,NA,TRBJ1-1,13,TGTGCCAGCAGCGTAGGGGGACAAACTGAAGCTTTCTTT,CASSVGGQTEAFF
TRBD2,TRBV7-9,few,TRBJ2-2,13,TGTGCCAGCAGCTTTGCGGGGGCCGGGGAGCTGTTTTTT,CASSFAGAGELFF
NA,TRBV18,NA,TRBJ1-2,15,TGTGCCAGCTCACCACTAACAGCCCAGAACTATGGCTACACCTTC,CASSPLTAQNYGYTF
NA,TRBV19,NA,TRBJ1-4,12,TGTGCCAGCGTGCAGGGTAATGAAAAACTGTTTTTT,CASVQGNEKLFF
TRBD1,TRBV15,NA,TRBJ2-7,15,TGTGCCACCAGCCATCCGGGACAGGGTCTAGGTGAGCAGTACTTC,CATSHPGQGLGEQYF
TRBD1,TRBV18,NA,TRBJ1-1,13,TGTGCCAGCTCCCCTTATCAGGGGGCTGAAGCTTTCTTT,CASSPYQGAEAFF
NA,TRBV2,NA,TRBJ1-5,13,TGTGCCAGCTCGTGGGAGTTAGGTCAGCCCCAGCATTTT,CASSWELGQPQHF
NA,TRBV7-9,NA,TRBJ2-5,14,TGTGCCAGCAGCTCGGGGACTTTTCAAGAGACCCAGTACTTC,CASSSGTFQETQYF
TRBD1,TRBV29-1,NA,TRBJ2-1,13,TGCAGCGTCGCCGGGACAGGCGGTAATGGGCAGTTCTTC,CSVAGTGGNGQFF
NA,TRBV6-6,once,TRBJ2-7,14,TGTGCCAGCAGCTCAGCAGGGGACGGCTACGAGCAGTACTTC,CASSSAGDGYEQYF
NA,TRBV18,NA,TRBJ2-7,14,TGTGCCAGCTCACCTGAAGACAGGTCCTACGAGCAGTACTTC,CASSPEDRSYEQYF
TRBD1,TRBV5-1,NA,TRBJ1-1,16,TGCGCCAGCAGCATAGGGACAGGGTCGGGGAACACTGAAGCTTTCTTT,CASSIGTGSGNTEAFF
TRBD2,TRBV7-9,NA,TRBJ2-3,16,TGTGCCAGCAGCTTAGCGCCTAGCGGGCGCTCTAATACGCAGTATTTT,CASSLAPSGRSNTQYF
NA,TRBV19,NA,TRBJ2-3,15,TGTGCCAGTAGTATAGCGGCGGTTAGCACAGATACGCAGTATTTT,CASSIAAVSTDTQYF
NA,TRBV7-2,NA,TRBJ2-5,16,TGTGCCAGCAGCTTAGGGTGGACATTCCTACAAGAGACCCAGTACTTC,CASSLGWTFLQETQYF
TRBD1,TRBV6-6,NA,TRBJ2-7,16,TGTGCCAGCAGTTTGCTACCGGGACAGGGCATCCACGAGCAGTACTTC,CASSLLPGQGIHEQYF
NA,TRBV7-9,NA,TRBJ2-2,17,TGTGCCAGCAGCATTAGCAGCGGAGCGGAGAACACCGGGGAGCTGTTTTTT,CASSISSGAENTGELFF
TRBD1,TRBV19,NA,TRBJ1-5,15,TGTGCCAGTAAGGAGATTGACAGGGTGGATCAGCCCCAGCATTTT,CASKEIDRVDQPQHF
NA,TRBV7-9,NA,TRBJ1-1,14,TGTGCCAGCAGCTTACAGGACGGGAGCACTGAAGCTTTCTTT,CASSLQDGSTEAFF
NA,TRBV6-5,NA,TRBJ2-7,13,TGTGCCAGCAGCCCCCCCCGGAGCTACGAGCAGTACTTC,CASSPPRSYEQYF
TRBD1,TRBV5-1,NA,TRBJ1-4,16,TGCGCCAGCAGCCCAAGGGTCTGGACAGGGAATGAAAAACTGTTTTTT,CASSPRVWTGNEKLFF
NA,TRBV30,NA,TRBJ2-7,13,TGTGCCTGGAGCGTCAAGAGCTCCTACGAGCAGTACTTC,CAWSVKSSYEQYF
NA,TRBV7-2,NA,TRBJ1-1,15,TGTGCCAGCAGCGTTCAGGGCGCCAAGAACACTGAAGCTTTCTTT,CASSVQGAKNTEAFF
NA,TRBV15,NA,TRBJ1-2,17,TGTGCCACCAGCAGAGATCCAGGGGACATAGCTATCTATGGCTACACCTTC,CATSRDPGDIAIYGYTF
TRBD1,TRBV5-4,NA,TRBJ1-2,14,TGTGCCAGCAGCCTTTGGACAGGGGATTTCGGCTACACCTTC,CASSLWTGDFGYTF
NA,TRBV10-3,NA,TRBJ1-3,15,TGTGCCATCAGTGAAAGACGGGGAGATGGAAACACCATATATTTT,CAISERRGDGNTIYF
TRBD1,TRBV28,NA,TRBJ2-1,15,TGTGCCAGCAGGGGGACAGGGAGCTCCTACAATGAGCAGTTCTTC,CASRGTGSSYNEQFF
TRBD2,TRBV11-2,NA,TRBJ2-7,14,TGTGCCAGCAGCTTACTAGCGGGGGATGGCGAGCAGTACTTC,CASSLLAGDGEQYF
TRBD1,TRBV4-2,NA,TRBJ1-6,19,TGTGCCAGCAGCCAAGATCTGGGGACAGGGGCCTCGCGGAATTCACCCCTCCACTTT,CASSQDLGTGASRNSPLHF
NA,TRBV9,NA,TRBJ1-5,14,TGTGCCAGCAGCCCAACAGGGCTCAATCAGCCCCAGCATTTT,CASSPTGLNQPQHF
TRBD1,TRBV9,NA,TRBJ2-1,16,TGTGCCAGCAGCGGAGCTCGACAGGGTGATGTCAATGAGCAGTTCTTC,CASSGARQGDVNEQFF
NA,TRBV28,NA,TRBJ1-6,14,TGTGCCAGCAGTTGGACAATCTATAATTCACCCCTCCACTTT,CASSWTIYNSPLHF
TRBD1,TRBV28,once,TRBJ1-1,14,TGTGCCGGCAAGACAGGGGTGGGGGATACTGAAGCTTTCTTT,CAGKTGVGDTEAFF
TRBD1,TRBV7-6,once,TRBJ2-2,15,TGTGCCAGCACCGACACCCAGGGGGCGACCGGGGAGCTGTTTTTT,CASTDTQGATGELFF
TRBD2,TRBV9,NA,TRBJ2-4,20,TGTGCCAGCAGTCCGACCATGAGCGGGGGCCCGAATATAGCCAAAAACATTCAGTACTTC,CASSPTMSGGPNIAKNIQYF
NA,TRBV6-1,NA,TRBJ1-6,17,TGTGCCAGCAGTGACACAGGGCAACACTCCTATAATTCACCCCTCCACTTT,CASSDTGQHSYNSPLHF
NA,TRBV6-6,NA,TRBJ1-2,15,TGTGCCAGCAGTGCCCAGGAGGGTCCTAACTATGGCTACACCTTC,CASSAQEGPNYGYTF
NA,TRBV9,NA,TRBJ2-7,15,TGTGCCAGCAGCGTATCCCCTGAAGCCTTCTACGAGCAGTACTTC,CASSVSPEAFYEQYF
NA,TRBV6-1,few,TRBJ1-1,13,TGTGCCAGCAGTGAGAGGGAGAACACTGAAGCTTTCTTT,CASSERENTEAFF
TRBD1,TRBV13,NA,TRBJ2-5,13,TGTGCCAGCAGCTCCACAGGGGAAGAGACCCAGTACTTC,CASSSTGEETQYF
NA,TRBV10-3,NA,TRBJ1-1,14,TGTGCCATCAGTGAGGTGGGAGGGAACACTGAAGCTTTCTTT,CAISEVGGNTEAFF